Sequencing of this TCR beta chain was carried out in a study of T cells in localized non-small cell lung cancer. General study points: Adjacent lung had a median 57 of the 100 largest tumor clones. Higher adjacent-lung clonality was associated with shorter survival. Uninvolved adjacent lung had more T cell clonality than any other tissue, topping tumor.

Remarks on this clone: What it binds is not known.

Trimming took 6 bases from V and 4 from J, leaving 17 bases between them. The CDR3 has 15 residues. From germline, CDR1 is SGHNT and CDR2 YENEEA. Assay: immunoSEQ multiplex PCR; the TCRdb copy retains only in-frame clones and omits some. The sample lists some 64,000 clones; 80% to 90% were seen once. This TCR derives from a man aged 40 to 70 with stage II lung adenocarcinoma. Sequenced material: PBMCs, taken before any cancer treatment. The chain has TRBV11-3 and TRBJ2-3, with D possibly called TRBD1 or TRBD2 (5 bases each). CDR3 amino acids: CASSLNGRGADTQYF. CDR3 bases: TGTGCCAGCAGTCTTAACGGGCGAGGGGCAGATACGCAGTATTTT.